Described below is a single TCR beta chain sequence and its context. It lacks a known antigen. The sample holds no much larger clone one base away, and base qualities are not on file. V and J are truncated by 4 bases and 6 bases respectively, leaving an intervening sequence of 14 bases. From its cysteine to its phenylalanine, the CDR3 spans 15 amino acids. Of all the DNA, just the CDR3 is kept, 45 bases in frame from base 1. Via the germline V gene, CDR1 is SGDLS and CDR2 YYNGEE. The cohort comprised some 700 healthy bone marrow donors. At the time of sampling, every cohort member was nominally healthy, though immune exposures that went unrecorded were likely present. The donor tested CMV seronegative, placing the donor among the 350 or so seronegative members of the cohort. Each donor provided a peripheral blood sample, and peripheral blood mononuclear cells were used for TCR beta sequencing. Genomic DNA was extracted from the blood cell samples with the Qiagen DNeasy Blood Extraction Kit.

These data originate in a study of cytomegalovirus exposure and HLA in healthy donors (dated 2017 in TCRdb). Regarding the study in general: According to an earlier analysis of 550 to 700 of the donors, about 179 million T cells yielded 90 million to 130 million unique TCR beta sequences and less than 300 Gb of sequence data. About 280 gigabases of sequencing data and 75 million to 85 million unique TCR sequences made up an early release that covered some 640 HLA-typed donors. Of the approximately 400 genotyped donors, approximately 80% fell in the genetic ancestry cluster associated with self-reported Caucasian donors. The aim of the study was to test whether cataloging public T cell receptors could identify signatures of past pathogen exposure. Using immunosequencing, the study profiled T cell repertoires from around 680 subjects and related those repertoires to cytomegalovirus serostatus. A separate validation cohort of roughly 110 different subjects was used in addition to the roughly 640-subject first cohort. High-throughput TCR immunosequencing, statistical association of individual TCRs with disease status, and machine learning were combined to predict cytomegalovirus infection status. To study patterns of TCR occurrence, a later analysis re-analyzed previously published TCR beta repertoires from more than 550 donors and added high-resolution HLA genotyping. Rather than using new phenotypic data, the later analysis identified candidate immune exposures from TCR beta sequences and from how often those sequences occurred across donors. To decide whether each TCR beta V gene segment behaved as functional or pseudogenic, an earlier analysis of over 500 of the donors relied on high-throughput TCR beta sequencing. Donor age, sex, ethnicity and CMV serostatus were compiled together with the repertoire data. Genome-wide SNP genotypes for about 55% of the 666 donors were used in a later genetic analysis, which treated that subset as a discovery cohort. Every discovery cohort repertoire had been produced on one sequencing platform. HLA typing included class I and class II loci at four-digit resolution. The number of typed donors differed by locus: about 620-630 for A, B, C, DRB1 and DQB1; approximately 530 for DQA1; approximately 610 for DPA1; and 400 to 480 for DPB1. Several DR-DQ haplotypes were handled as single units for association and clustering because linkage in the cohort was strong. Among around 400 genotyped donors of the cohort, an average of roughly 230,000 unique TCR beta nucleotide sequences was sequenced per donor, of which approximately 19% were non-productive.

Library generation was performed with the immunoSEQ multiplex PCR assay. A mixture of 60 forward primers for TCR Vbeta segments and 13 reverse primers for TCR Jbeta segments was used in the multiplex PCR. A multiplex PCR assay on genomic DNA amplified the CDR3 region of rearranged TCR beta genes. On the Illumina HiSeq System, the amplified TCR beta libraries were sequenced as 87-base-pair reads. The study's processing was this. In a later analysis, 77 million or so unique TCR beta chains were counted across the 500 to 850 repertoires, and roughly 9.9 million of these chains were shared by at least two donors. Raw reads were error-corrected and collapsed into unique sequences by a nearest-neighbor algorithm in which closely related sequences were merged to remove PCR and sequencing errors. Alignment of CDR3 sequences to IMGT reference sequences was used to assign V, D and J gene segments. For a sequence to be retained, a match of at least six nucleotides was required to both a V gene segment and a J gene segment. Rearrangements were classified as productive when the CDR3 lacked stop codons and remained in frame with V and J, and all other rearrangements were classified as non-productive. Following IMGT convention, CDR3 was defined as the stretch from the second conserved V-encoded cysteine up to the conserved J-encoded phenylalanine. The earlier analysis of 450 to 750 of the donors excluded any sequence lacking an unambiguous match to a single V gene segment. An earlier analysis of over 450 of the donors classified V segments as functional when productive rearrangements were above 56.7% and as segregating when the standard deviation between donors was above 5%. A statistical classification framework was developed to diagnose cytomegalovirus status using the catalog of TCR beta chain sequences. V and J gene assignment, in a later analysis, came from comparing TCR nucleotide sequences with IMGT/GENE-DB human TR gene sequences. In a later analysis, CDR3 sequences and most-parsimonious VDJ recombination scenarios were assigned using the TCRdist pipeline. In a later analysis, each TCR beta chain was defined by its CDR3 amino acid sequence together with its V-gene family, and reads without a unique V-gene family were excluded. A later analysis removed 550 to 700 highly shared, low-generation-probability nucleotide sequences to deal with suspected cross-contamination and a sequencing artifact. For each public chain, a later analysis derived a clonal expansion index from normalized ranks of inferred template counts within each repertoire. In a later analysis, generation probabilities were computed using a VDJ recombination model fitted to out-of-frame rearrangements, and the results were checked against IGoR. In a later analysis, TCR-TCR, TCR-HLA and TCR-CMV co-occurrence was scored with hypergeometric tests, and a repertoire-size bias correction was applied to TCR pairs. To estimate false discovery rates, a later analysis permuted the HLA or CMV assignments 20 times. In a later analysis, co-occurring TCRs were grouped using DBSCAN, with TCRdist sequence similarity added in when clustering inside HLA-allele-positive subsets. Co-occurrence clustering excluded repertoires with fewer than 30,000 or more than 120,000 public chains, plus five with anomalous nucleotide sharing. TCRdb obtained this table from immuneACCESS and retained in-frame rearrangements with V and J assigned. These tables miss some clones; where compared with another copy, unresolved V genes account for less than half of the shortfall, and the remainder is unexplained. Clone size and the V and J calls come from that table; the DNA yielded D and trimming. The sample records over 85,000 clones, roughly 76% of which are singletons. 1.2% of the sample belongs to the ten largest clones.

What the authors observed across the whole study: Correlated functional status among segregating V segments might be attributable to linkage disequilibrium, but an unknown experimental factor could not be ruled out. Most TCR sequences were observed very rarely across donors, whereas some public TCRs were present in many individuals. Because HLA typing was missing for some donors at each locus, association tests included only the typed subset. In the study, 150 to 200 TCR beta chains were listed as associated with cytomegalovirus. A few of the identified cytomegalovirus-associated TCR beta chains were confirmed in vitro to be specific for cytomegalovirus antigens. A later analysis associated 17,000 or so TCR beta sequences with specific HLA alleles at a false discovery rate of 0.05. CMV serostatus was the only immune exposure information available for the cohort. A further reported finding was that TCR beta sequences accurately predicted the HLA-A and HLA-B alleles for most subjects in the first cohort. Because the 87-base-pair reads could not distinguish some IMGT-functional V segments, including TRBV6-2 and TRBV6-3, those segments were excluded. The cohort was sequenced for TCR beta chains only, and without alpha or paired-chain data the features that could be detected were limited. According to a later genetic analysis, donors in an Asian-associated ancestry cluster had fewer N-insertions in productive TCRs than the roughly 670-donor mean. Approximately 18 rarely observed V segments, including chromosome 9 orphons, were excluded from the earlier analysis of several hundred of the donors because counts were too low. V-gene and J-gene trimming of TCR beta chains was associated with a missense DCLRE1C variant in a later genetic analysis, and the association was replicated in an independent cohort. It was suggested by the authors that the approach could potentially be generalized to other disease states and immunological phenotypes. In a later analysis, the rate of TCR association differed among HLA loci, with DRB1 alleles having the most associated TCRs and HLA-C alleles having the fewest. In a later analysis, HLA-associated TCR beta chains showed more clonal expansion and lower generation probabilities than non-associated chains that were equally common. When HLA alleles, especially DR and DQ, strongly co-occurred, attributing TCR associations to individual alleles was difficult. A later analysis reported that several top co-occurrence clusters appeared linked to parvovirus B19, influenza, CMV and Epstein-Barr virus. Presence/absence analyses assumed roughly uniform sequencing depth across donors, an assumption that may not hold. In an earlier analysis of fewer than 750 of the donors, most TCR beta V segments were observed in productive rearrangements about 87% or about 30% of the time, broadly matching IMGT annotations. According to a later analysis, most CMV-associated TCR beta chains appeared to be HLA-restricted, and the HLA associations seemed to be driven largely by CMV exposure. The sequencing pipeline was judged likely to have produced a cluster of highly shared sequence variants as a technical artifact. The classifier was reported to diagnose cytomegalovirus status with high specificity and sensitivity in both the original and validation cohorts.

Sequencing was done on a sample of PBMCs. This clonotype originated in a female donor in good health and CMV-seronegative. Recombination joined TRBV9 with TRBJ1-6; TRBD1 is a weak D gene call, 6 bases matching. CDR3 protein: CASSPRTDPNSPLHF. The sequenced DNA is TGTGCCAGCAGCCCCAGGACAGACCCTAATTCACCCCTCCACTTT.